These 25 T cell receptor beta chains were all obtained from the same sample, sequenced in a study of a mutant IDH1 vaccine in newly diagnosed glioma. Time point here: baseline, week 1 (first vaccination visit). Treatment meaning: pre-vaccination baseline after standard-of-care therapy. Repertoires were generated with immunoSEQ multiplex PCR, while TCRdb's copy carries only in-frame clones and drops some. The profile covers roughly 70,000 clones, with 83% appearing a single time and approximately 4.5% taken by the ten largest. The input for sequencing was peripheral blood mononuclear cells (PBMCs), taken from a glioma patient treated with radiotherapy, temozolomide or both. The receptors originated from a woman in her late teens or twenties with glioma. Some clones in this sample may be carry-over from other donors' samples.

V gene TRBV11-3 combines with J gene TRBJ2-7; D gene unclear. In germline, CDR1 is SGHNT, CDR2 YENEEA. The CDR3 contains 13 residues. V lost 5 bases to trimming and J lost 1 base, with 9 bases between them. The CDR3 coding sequence is TGTGCCAGCAGCCTGACATCTTCCTACGAGCAGTACTTC. It yields the protein CASSLTSSYEQYF.

The gene calls are TRBV6-1 and TRBJ2-1; 13 bases line up with TRBD2. This CDR3 comprises 14 residues. Germline V gene data show CDR1 as MNHNS and CDR2 as SASEGT. V shed 6 bases and J 5 bases; nucleotides not matched to a gene: 1. As DNA, the CDR3 is TGTGCCAGCAGCACTAGCGGGGGGGACAATGAGCAGTTCTTC. Its translation is CASSTSGGDNEQFF.

The rearrangement joins TRBV27 to TRBJ1-1; D remains ambiguous. Germline V gene data show CDR1 as MNHEY and CDR2 as SMNVEV (reference sequence). Between the trimmed V and J ends, which lost 4 bases and 3 bases, there was a span of 15 bases. The CDR3 runs to 15 residues. This chain's CDR3 is CASSSPPPWDTEAFF. The CDR3 bases are TGTGCCAGCAGTTCTCCGCCGCCTTGGGACACTGAAGCTTTCTTT.

This chain connects TRBV10-1 to TRBJ2-2; the D gene is possibly TRBD2 (6 bases). The CDR3 totals 15 residues. Germline V gives CDR1 WNHNN, CDR2 SYGVQD (reference sequence). V was trimmed by 2 bases and J by 1 base, leaving 8 bases between them. The CDR3 sequence is CASSETGLNTGELFF. For the CDR3, the DNA is TGCGCCAGCAGTGAGACGGGACTGAACACCGGGGAGCTGTTTTTT.

The chain uses TRBV5-1 and TRBJ2-2, with unresolved D. The ends were cut back, 1 base at V and 4 bases at J, with 11 bases in the middle. This CDR3 has 15 residues. Germline lookup yields CDR1 SGHRS and CDR2 YFSETQ. CDR3 sequence: CASSLRTDGTGELFF. As DNA, the CDR3 is TGCGCCAGCAGCTTGAGAACGGACGGCACCGGGGAGCTGTTTTTT. The full variable domain, with the rest looked up from reference TRBV5-1 and TRBJ2-2, is KAGVTQTPRYLIKTRGQQVTLSCSPISGHRSVSWYQQTPGQGLQFLFEYFSETQRNKGNFPGRFSGRQFSNSRSEMNVSTLELGDSALYLCASSLRTDGTGELFFGEGSRLTVL.

The rearrangement links TRBV9 to TRBJ2-7, with D possibly being TRBD1 or TRBD2 (6 bases each). Trimming took off 0 bases at V and 3 bases at J, with 13 bases between the two ends. The germline V gene has CDR1 SGDLS and CDR2 YYNGEE. The length of the CDR3 is 15 residues. CDR3: CASSVGGDTLYEQYF. The CDR3 DNA is TGTGCCAGCAGCGTAGGGGGGGACACGCTCTACGAGCAGTACTTC.

The CDR3: CATKGTGEAEKLFF. The DNA for the CDR3 is TGTGCCACCAAGGGGACAGGGGAGGCTGAAAAACTGTTTTTT. This rearrangement joins TRBV19 to TRBJ1-4; 10 nucleotides align to TRBD1. CDR3 size: 14 residues. The V gene end was trimmed by 10 bases and the J gene end by 7 bases; junction bases not matched to a gene: 9. Germline CDR1 and CDR2: LNHDA and SQIVND (reference sequence).

This rearrangement joins TRBV9 to TRBJ1-1, with D tentatively TRBD1 (6 bases). V lost 3 bases to trimming and J lost 5 bases, with 20 bases between them. The germline V gene encodes CDR1 SGDLS and CDR2 YYNGEE. This CDR3 spans 16 amino acids. The CDR3 is CASSGEGGSPGTEAFF. The CDR3 DNA sequence: TGTGCCAGCAGCGGCGAGGGGGGCAGCCCAGGGACTGAAGCTTTCTTT.

This clone has more than one count but fewer than ten. The gene calls are TRBV29-1 and TRBJ1-5, with D possibly matching TRBD1 (5 bases). The CDR3 has 17 residues. Trimming removed 2 bases from V and 7 bases from J, with 24 bases in between. Germline-derived CDR1 and CDR2 are SQVTM and ANQGSEA. CDR3 amino acids: CSVESGKGMREEQPQHF. The CDR3, as DNA: TGCAGCGTTGAATCTGGGAAGGGGATGAGGGAGGAACAGCCCCAGCATTTT.

The count of this clone is one. The chain joins TRBV25-1 to TRBJ1-6; D not certain. The CDR3 extends over 14 amino acids. Trimming cost V 3 bases and J 5 bases, with 8 bases left between them. The germline gives CDR1 MGHDK, CDR2 SYGVNS. CDR3 residues: CASSDYADNSPLHF. The DNA of the CDR3 is TGTGCCAGCAGTGACTACGCCGATAATTCACCCCTCCACTTT.

This clone was detected a few times. The gene calls are TRBV11-2 and TRBJ1-1; D is uncertain. V lost 1 base to trimming and J lost 5 bases, with 8 bases between them. Germline-derived CDR1 and CDR2 are SGHAT and FQNNGV. This CDR3 comprises 13 residues. The CDR3 here is CASSLGPSTEAFF. CDR3 nucleotides: TGTGCCAGCAGCTTAGGACCAAGTACTGAAGCTTTCTTT.

The rearrangement links TRBV29-1 to TRBJ2-2, with 9 bases identical to TRBD1. The CDR3 spans 15 residues. V was pared by 6 bases and J by 2 bases, with 7 bases of the junction left unmatched. Germline CDR1 and CDR2: SQVTM and ANQGSEA. CDR3 loop: CSVDQGQGNTGELFF. DNA for the CDR3: TGCAGCGTCGACCAGGGACAGGGCAACACCGGGGAGCTGTTTTTT.

This clone has more than one count but fewer than ten. The chain joins TRBV9 to TRBJ2-2; 8 positions match TRBD2. The junction had 10 bases not matched to a gene; V was cut back by 3 bases and J by 6 bases. CDR1 and CDR2 from the germline V gene are SGDLS and YYNGEE. This CDR3 comprises 16 residues. CDR3 coding DNA: TGTGCCAGCAGCGCCGGACTAGCCGGTGGCGCCGGGGAGCTGTTTTTT. Amino acids: CASSAGLAGGAGELFF.

This chain joins TRBV27 and TRBJ1-1, with D unclear. Trimming shortened V by 0 bases and J by 0 bases, and 5 bases separated the two germline ends. The germline V gene encodes CDR1 MNHEY and CDR2 SMNVEV (reference sequence). The CDR3 spans 14 residues. The CDR3 region is CASSLSRVNTEAFF. CDR3 nucleotides: TGTGCCAGCAGTTTATCTCGGGTGAACACTGAAGCTTTCTTT.

This clone occurred a few times. The chain uses TRBV30 and TRBJ1-1; D is possibly TRBD1 (5 bases). The CDR3 loop spans 12 amino acids. Germline V gene data show CDR1 as GTSNPN and CDR2 as SVGIG (reference sequence). V shed 2 bases and J shed 4 bases, with 8 bases lying between them. Here the CDR3 DNA reads TGTGCCTGGAGTAATGGGGGCACTGAAGCTTTCTTT. This gives the protein CAWSNGGTEAFF.

The rearrangement uses TRBV7-9 and TRBJ1-1; the D is unclear. This CDR3 comprises 12 residues. Germline V lookup: CDR1 SEHNR, CDR2 FQNEAQ (reference sequence). V was cut by 5 bases and J by 11 bases, with 15 bases left in between. The CDR3 loop is CASSARPLGAFF. The CDR3 nucleotides read TGTGCCAGCAGCGCTCGGCCACTGGGGGCTTTCTTT.

V and J are TRBV10-3 and TRBJ2-7; 11 nucleotides line up with TRBD2. Germline lookup yields CDR1 ENHRY and CDR2 SYGVKD. The CDR3 contains 15 residues. V lost 8 bases, J lost 1 base, and 7 bases stayed unmatched. The DNA of the CDR3 is TGTGCCATCTCCACTAGCGGGAGCTCTTCCTACGAGCAGTACTTC. Encoded protein: CAISTSGSSSYEQYF.

The chain combines TRBV18 with TRBJ1-3; TRBD1 matches 9 bases. CDR1 and CDR2 from the germline V gene are KGHSH and LQKENI. Losses at the gene ends were 5 bases for V and 4 bases for J; bases not matched to a gene: 6. The CDR3 loop spans 15 amino acids. The CDR3 DNA reads TGTGCCAGCTCAGCCGGGACAGGGTCCGGAAACACCATATATTTT. Residues: CASSAGTGSGNTIYF.

The rearrangement links TRBV25-1 to TRBJ1-6; 8 nucleotides align to TRBD1. The CDR3 is made up of 15 amino acids. Germline lookup yields CDR1 MGHDK and CDR2 SYGVNS. The J segment lost 6 bases and the V segment lost 4 bases, leaving 5 bases of the junction unmatched. The CDR3 spells CASSGGQGANSPLHF. In nucleotides, the CDR3 is TGTGCCAGCAGTGGAGGACAGGGTGCTAATTCACCCCTCCACTTT.

The chain has TRBV19 and TRBJ1-2; 9 bases align to TRBD1. The CDR3 consists of 14 residues. J lost 4 bases, V lost 6 bases, and 6 bases had no gene match. Germline assignment: CDR1 LNHDA and CDR2 SQIVND (reference sequence). CDR3 loop: CASSPQTGGYGYTF. The DNA of the CDR3 is TGTGCCAGTAGCCCACAGACAGGGGGCTATGGCTACACCTTC. Full variable domain (remainder filled in from reference TRBV19 and TRBJ1-2): DGGITQSPKYLFRKEGQNVTLSCEQNLNHDAMYWYRQDPGQGLRLIYYSQIVNDFQKGDIAEGYSVSREKKESFPLTVTSAQKNPTAFYLCASSPQTGGYGYTFGSGTRLTVV.

Note on this clone: Its ends do not fully match the called genes, so a read error is possible. This sequence joins TRBV19 and TRBJ1-1; tentatively, D is TRBD1 (5 bases). The CDR3 is 13 amino acids. Germline V lookup: CDR1 LNHDA, CDR2 SQIVND (reference sequence). The CDR3: CASSISRSRAQAF. In DNA form, the CDR3 reads TGTGCCAGTAGTATTTCACGCTCCCGCGCACAGGCCTTT.

The CDR3 DNA reads TGTGCCAGCAGCTTAGATGGGCGGACAAGGGGGAACACTGAAGCTTTCTTT. Amino acid sequence: CASSLDGRTRGNTEAFF. The chain employs TRBV11-3 and TRBJ1-1, with D possibly being TRBD1 (5 bases). CDR1 SGHNT and CDR2 YENEEA come from the germline V gene. The CDR3 covers 17 residues. The V and J ends lost 0 bases and 1 base respectively, with 15 bases between them.

V gene TRBV5-6 combines with J gene TRBJ2-5, with 14 bases fitting TRBD2. V was clipped by 4 bases and J by 9 bases; unmatched bases: 14. Per the germline V gene, CDR1 is SGHDT and CDR2 is YYEEEE. The CDR3 runs to 17 residues. The CDR3 region has the DNA TGTGCCAGCAGCAACCTAGACGGGACTAGCGGGGGTGGCCCCCAGTACTTC. It yields the protein CASSNLDGTSGGGPQYF.

The chain uses TRBV6-1 and TRBJ1-3; D is uncertain. V was shortened by 3 bases and J by 2 bases, with 11 bases between the two germline ends. Germline CDR1 MNHNS, CDR2 SASEGT. The CDR3 loop spans 15 amino acids. CDR3 nucleotides: TGTGCCAGCAGTGAGGTTGGTGCGGCTGGAAACACCATATATTTT. Protein product: CASSEVGAAGNTIYF.

J is TRBJ2-7 and V is TRBV9; 7 bases line up with TRBD1. The germline V gene has CDR1 SGDLS and CDR2 YYNGEE. The V segment lost 1 base and the J segment 2 bases; nucleotides outside the gene matches: 6. The CDR3 has 15 amino acids. In DNA form, the CDR3 reads TGTGCCAGCAGCGTATCAGGGACAGTGCCCTACGAGCAGTACTTC. Amino acids: CASSVSGTVPYEQYF.